This T cell receptor beta chain was identified in a study of cytomegalovirus exposure and HLA in healthy donors. Broader study findings: The authors listed roughly 150 TCR beta chains as cytomegalovirus-associated.

V was trimmed by 3 bases and J by 5 bases, leaving 10 bases between them. The CDR3 loop spans 13 amino acids. The germline CDR1 and CDR2 sequences are KGHSH and LQKENI. Clones were sequenced by immunoSEQ multiplex PCR, and TCRdb holds only the in-frame ones, with some missing. This table has some 170,000 clones, more than 70% appearing once. This clone was counted once. No antigen is known for it. Sample: PBMCs. The chain joins TRBV18 to TRBJ1-2, with D perhaps matching TRBD1 (5 bases). This TCR was sampled from a man aged 30 to 39 in good health and CMV-seropositive. DNA for the CDR3: TGTGCCAGCTCACCCGTACAGGAGTATGGCTACACCTTC. Its protein is CASSPVQEYGYTF.